This T cell receptor (beta chain) was identified in a study of identical twins. Per germline, CDR1 MNHNS and CDR2 SASEGT. The CDR3 spans 15 residues. V dropped 4 bases and J dropped 0 bases, with 11 bases sitting between them. TCRdb recomputed calls from the 5' RACE reads with MiXCR, one row per CDR3 protein. The sample consists of 400,000 to 550,000 distinct CDR3 sequences, 13% to 15% of them appearing once. The study's findings and limits: Low generation probability was overrepresented in out-of-frame alpha sequences shared by twins.

Concerning this clonotype: What it binds is unknown.

In addition, the sample was reused for a study of yellow fever vaccine responses in identical twins.

Sequences were obtained from CD4+ T cells sorted from blood. The receptor comes from a woman between 18 and 29 years old in good health. This chain connects TRBV6-1 to TRBJ2-3; D may be TRBD1 (5 bases). Here the CDR3 reads CASSAQGTSTDTQYF. For the CDR3, the DNA is TGTGCCAGCAGTGCCCAGGGCACTAGCACAGATACGCAGTATTTT.